The TCR beta chain under discussion was sequenced for a study of early T cells in non-severe SARS-CoV-2 infection. Whole-study context: Alpha and beta chains were unpaired, from unsorted whole-blood bulk RNA.

Trimming removed 6 bases from V and 7 bases from J, with 15 bases in between. The CDR3 consists of 13 residues. Individual cDNA molecules were tagged with unique molecular identifiers, the study reported. TCRdb recomputed calls from the 5' RACE reads with MiXCR, one row per CDR3 protein. The sample has 70,000 to 85,000 distinct CDR3 sequences, around 12% seen once; the top ten hold roughly a sixth. The TCR originated in an adult who was a healthcare worker with PCR-confirmed SARS-CoV-2 infection or an uninfected control (not recorded which). The donor label of this sample is uncertain. This chain joins TRBV12-3 or TRBV12-4 and TRBJ1-2; D is unclear. Sequenced here: whole blood, sampled at baseline. CDR3 sequence (DNA): TGTGCCAGCAGGCAAGGGCCATTTGGTGGCTACACCTTC. Translating gives CASRQGPFGGYTF.